Included here is one T cell receptor beta chain sequence, with context. The data derive from a study of shared T cell receptors in the human thymus. Sequenced by immunoSEQ multiplex PCR; TCRdb stores in-frame clones only, minus some. The sample has under 850,000 clones; approximately 88% are singletons. This CDR3 region has 19 residues. V lost 4 bases to trimming and J lost 2 bases; unmatched junction nucleotides: 13. Germline V lookup: CDR1 SGHDT, CDR2 YYEEEE. A further study also used this sample, focusing on human thymus T cells. As that study records: Thymic repertoires overlap heavily among unrelated individuals, related research has reported.

This rearrangement joins TRBV5-6 to TRBJ2-1, with TRBD2 matching 12 bases. The TCR comes from a boy under three years old with a congenital heart defect. The specimen was thymocytes. The chain's CDR3 is CASSLPRETSGSPYNEQFF. In DNA, the CDR3 is TGTGCCAGCAGCCTACCAAGGGAGACTAGCGGGAGTCCCTACAATGAGCAGTTCTTC.